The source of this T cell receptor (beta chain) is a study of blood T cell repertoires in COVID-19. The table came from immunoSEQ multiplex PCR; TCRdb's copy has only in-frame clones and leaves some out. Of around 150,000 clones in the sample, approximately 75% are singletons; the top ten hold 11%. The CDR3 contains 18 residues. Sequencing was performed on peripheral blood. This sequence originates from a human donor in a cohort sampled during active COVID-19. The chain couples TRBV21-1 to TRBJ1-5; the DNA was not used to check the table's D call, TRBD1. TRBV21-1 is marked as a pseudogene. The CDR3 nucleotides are TGTGCCAGCAGCAAAGCATGCGGACAGGGGGCGAGAAATCAGCCCCAGCATTTT. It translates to CASSKACGQGARNQPQHF.